Listed here is a single T cell receptor (beta chain). Its matching antigen is unknown. Produced via immunoSEQ multiplex PCR; TCRdb's table is partial and in-frame only. The sample includes about 72,000 clones, around 84% of them seen just once. These data come from a study of PD-L1 blockade in urothelial cancer. Background on the study: Patients started atezolizumab in about 2014, 1,200 mg intravenously every 3 weeks. Prior exposure to chemotherapy in patients amounted to 0 to 3 regimens received. Findings and caveats of the study: A below-median TCR clonality in blood before treatment predicted better survival.

V lost 7 bases to trimming and J lost 0 bases, with 12 bases between them. This CDR3 contains 14 residues. Per the germline V gene, CDR1 is LNHDA and CDR2 is SQIVND (reference sequence). The chain couples TRBV19 to TRBJ2-5, with no clear D. The material was PBMCs, obtained around atezolizumab (anti-PD-L1) treatment. This receptor was taken from a man between 65 and 85 years old with urothelial cancer. CDR3 amino acids: CASNRGQYQETQYF. CDR3 sequence (DNA): TGTGCCAGTAATCGTGGTCAGTACCAAGAGACCCAGTACTTC.